This T cell receptor beta chain is drawn from a study of blood T cells in healthy people across ages. Study-level points and caveats: Strong correlation linked observed beta diversity and percent naive T cells.

Aged about 6 to 90, donors were systemically healthy Caucasians from Russia. PCR was performed a second time for about 7 to 11 cycles using a sample-barcoded 5' primer and a J-beta primer mix. Using its own MiXCR run on the 5' RACE reads, TCRdb lists one record per CDR3 protein. The sample consists of around 1,000,000 distinct CDR3 sequences, about 23% of them appearing once. There are 16 residues in the CDR3. V lost 4 bases, J lost 4 bases, and 18 bases lay in between. Looked up from germline, CDR1 is SGHAT and CDR2 is FQNNGV. In its sample, this clonotype was seen a few times. The antigen is undetermined. This sample was shared with a second study, whose subject was T cells of mothers and their children. That paper notes: Among related mother-child pairs, overlap was slightly higher than in unrelated pairs, though not significantly.

The sample was blood. The chain has TRBV11-2 and TRBJ2-3; D may be TRBD1 (6 bases). The receptor comes from a girl under 10 years old in good health. The CDR3 coding sequence is TGTGCCAGCAGCTCCCGGGACAACCTGTATCCAGATACGCAGTATTTT. Protein: CASSSRDNLYPDTQYF.